A selection of T cell receptor beta chains follows, all from one sample in a study of cytomegalovirus exposure and HLA in healthy donors. TCRdb's copy holds only in-frame clones and misses some; the assay was immunoSEQ multiplex PCR. The sample includes 150,000 to 200,000 clones, about 82% of them seen just once. Sequenced sample: PBMCs. The receptors were sampled from a woman younger than 35 in good health and CMV-seronegative. Both conserved end residues are part of each CDR3. The order of the fields is J gene, D gene, V gene, clone size, CDR3 DNA, CDR3 protein. The D gene is left open where the match is weak. Size is stated for part of the rows, as once, few or many counts, or as a class when the clone is expanded.

TRBJ1-3	NA	TRBV6-5	NA	TGTGCCAGCAGCGCGCACCAAACCTCTGGAAACACCATATATTTT	CASSAHQTSGNTIYF
TRBJ2-5	TRBD1	TRBV29-1	NA	TGCAGCGTTGAATCGCAGGGGGCGAGGGAGACCCAGTACTTC	CSVESQGARETQYF
TRBJ1-2	TRBD1	TRBV7-9	NA	TGTGCCAGCAGCCCGGGACAGGGTTCCACCTTCTTC	CASSPGQGSTFF
TRBJ2-3	TRBD1	TRBV10-3	NA	TGTGCCATCAGTTACGGGACAGGGAACACAGATACGCAGTATTTT	CAISYGTGNTDTQYF
TRBJ2-1	NA	TRBV2	once	TGTGCCAGCACCCTAGGGGGAAATGAGCAGTTCTTC	CASTLGGNEQFF
TRBJ2-1	TRBD2	TRBV30	once	TGTGCCTGGAGAGCGGTAGCGGGGGGTGACAATGAGCAGTTCTTC	CAWRAVAGGDNEQFF
TRBJ2-1	TRBD2	TRBV29-1	once	TGCAGCCAAGGACTAGCGGGAGCTCGGGAGCAGTTCTTC	CSQGLAGAREQFF
TRBJ1-2	TRBD1	TRBV5-6	NA	TGTGCCAGCAGCGGACAGGGCTACTATGGCTACACCTTC	CASSGQGYYGYTF
TRBJ1-6	NA	TRBV21-1	NA	TGTGCCAGCAGCAGAAGACAGGGGAGTAATTCACCCCTCCACTTT	CASSRRQGSNSPLHF
TRBJ2-2	TRBD1	TRBV5-1	NA	TGCGCCAGCAGCGCCGGGACAGGGTACGCCGGGGAGCTGTTTTTT	CASSAGTGYAGELFF
TRBJ1-5	NA	TRBV4-2	NA	TGTGCCAGCAGCCAGGCCTCAGGGGAGAATCAGCCCCAGCATTTT	CASSQASGENQPQHF
TRBJ2-7	NA	TRBV2	NA	TGTGCCAGCAGTGTGGTTCGGGTGTCCTACGAGCAGTACTTC	CASSVVRVSYEQYF
TRBJ2-6	NA	TRBV2	NA	TGTGCCAGCAGTGGCAGGCGATCTGGGGCCAACGTCCTGACTTTC	CASSGRRSGANVLTF
TRBJ1-5	NA	TRBV4-1	NA	TGCGCCAGCAGCCAAGACCCAGCGGTCCTCGGGCAGCCCCAGCATTTT	CASSQDPAVLGQPQHF
TRBJ2-1	TRBD2	TRBV18	NA	TGTGCCAGCTCACGCGCTTCTAGCGGGGGTTACAATGAGCAGTTCTTC	CASSRASSGGYNEQFF
TRBJ2-5	TRBD1	TRBV7-7	NA	TGTGCCAGCAGCTTACAGGGGGCTGCAGAGACCCAGTACTTC	CASSLQGAAETQYF
TRBJ1-2	TRBD1	TRBV5-1	NA	TGCGCCAGCAGTTATGGACAGGTTAACTATGGCTACACCTTC	CASSYGQVNYGYTF
TRBJ2-3	TRBD1	TRBV19	NA	TGTGCCAGTAGTGCGAGACAGGGTCACACAGATACGCAGTATTTT	CASSARQGHTDTQYF
TRBJ1-5	NA	TRBV19	NA	TGTGCCACCGGAGAGAGGGAATATCAGCCCCAGCATTTT	CATGEREYQPQHF
TRBJ2-7	TRBD1	TRBV4-1	NA	TGCGCCAGCAGCCCGGGGGACAGGGGCTACGAGCAGTACTTC	CASSPGDRGYEQYF
TRBJ2-7	TRBD1	TRBV10-3	NA	TGTGCCATCAGAGCTCGGACAGGGGGCGGCGAGCAGTACTTC	CAIRARTGGGEQYF
TRBJ2-1	NA	TRBV7-6	NA	TGTGCCAGCAGCCCAGGGGACGGGGGGCGAGCCATCCTCTCCTACAATGAGCAGTTCTTC	CASSPGDGGRAILSYNEQFF
TRBJ1-4	NA	TRBV11-2	NA	TGTGCCAGCAGCTTAGTGGGGGGAACTAATGAAAAACTGTTTTTT	CASSLVGGTNEKLFF
TRBJ1-5	TRBD1	TRBV30	NA	TGTGCCTGGAGTGCACCGACAGGGGGGAGCAATCAGCCCCAGCATTTT	CAWSAPTGGSNQPQHF
TRBJ2-3	NA	TRBV11-2	NA	TGTGCCAGCAGCTTTCGGGGGAGTGACACAGATACGCAGTATTTT	CASSFRGSDTDTQYF
TRBJ1-2	TRBD1	TRBV25-1	NA	TGTGCCAGCAGTGAACCAGGCAGGGGGCAAGGGTATGGCTACACCTTC	CASSEPGRGQGYGYTF
TRBJ2-4	NA	TRBV19	NA	TGTGCCAGTAGTGCCTCGGACAAGAACATTCAGTACTTC	CASSASDKNIQYF
TRBJ1-1	NA	TRBV7-3	NA	TGTGCCAGCAGCTTAGGGGGGGACACTGAAGCTTTCTTT	CASSLGGDTEAFF
TRBJ1-2	NA	TRBV7-9	NA	TGTGCCAGCAGCTTACAGAGGGTTAACTATGGCTACACCTTC	CASSLQRVNYGYTF
TRBJ2-2	NA	TRBV30	few	TGTGTCGTCGGGGCGAACACCGGGGAGCTGTTTTTT	CVVGANTGELFF
TRBJ2-7	TRBD1	TRBV2	NA	TGTGCCAGCAGACTACAGGGGAACGAGCAGTACTTC	CASRLQGNEQYF
TRBJ2-7	TRBD2	TRBV11-2	NA	TGTGCCAGCAGCCAAGCGGGGGGGAAATCCTACGAGCAGTACTTC	CASSQAGGKSYEQYF
TRBJ1-2	TRBD1	TRBV18	few	TGTGCCAGCTCATCCCGACAGGGGTATGGCTACACCTTC	CASSSRQGYGYTF
TRBJ2-1	TRBD2	TRBV18	NA	TGTGCCAGCTCACGGGATTTGCGCCGGACTAGCTCCTACAATGAGCAGTTCTTC	CASSRDLRRTSSYNEQFF
TRBJ1-2	NA	TRBV5-4	NA	TGTGCCAGCAGCTTGGCAGGGGCCGACTATGGCTACACCTTC	CASSLAGADYGYTF
TRBJ1-5	TRBD1	TRBV2	many	TGTGCCAGCAGTAAACTTCGGACAGGTCGCAATCAGCCCCAGCATTTT	CASSKLRTGRNQPQHF
TRBJ1-4	TRBD1	TRBV4-1	NA	TGCGCCAGCAGCCAGACAGGGACAGGGAGGGAAAAACTGTTTTTT	CASSQTGTGREKLFF
TRBJ2-1	NA	TRBV5-4	NA	TGTGCCAGCAGCTTTCCGGGAACCTACAATGAGCAGTTCTTC	CASSFPGTYNEQFF
TRBJ1-1	TRBD1	TRBV13	NA	TGTGCCAGCAGCTACAGGGGACTCGGGGCTTTCTTT	CASSYRGLGAFF
TRBJ1-2	NA	TRBV6-4	NA	TGTGCCAGCAGTGCCCCTAGTGGCAACCAGACCCGTGGCTACACCTTC	CASSAPSGNQTRGYTF
TRBJ2-7	TRBD1	TRBV18	NA	TGTGCCAGCTCACGCTCGACAGGGGGCGGAAACGAGCAGTACTTC	CASSRSTGGGNEQYF
TRBJ1-2	NA	TRBV5-1	NA	TGCGCCAGCAGCGAAACCGGGGTCTATGGCTACACCTTC	CASSETGVYGYTF
TRBJ1-2	NA	TRBV5-4	NA	TGTGCCAGCAGCTTGGCAGGCAGGGAGGGATATGGCTACACCTTC	CASSLAGREGYGYTF
TRBJ2-2	TRBD1	TRBV5-6	NA	TGTGCCAGCAGCTTGGTGACAGGGAGCGGGGAGCTGTTTTTT	CASSLVTGSGELFF
TRBJ2-7	TRBD1	TRBV9	NA	TGTGCCAGCAGCCCCTCCGGGACAGGGGGCGTTATGAGCTCCTACGAGCAGTACTTC	CASSPSGTGGVMSSYEQYF
TRBJ1-3	NA	TRBV25-1	few	TGTGCCAGCTCAACAGGGATAACTGGAAACACCATATATTTT	CASSTGITGNTIYF
TRBJ2-5	TRBD2	TRBV5-4	NA	TGTGCCAGCAGCCGGGTGGGGGAGGGCGGAGAGACCCAGTACTTC	CASSRVGEGGETQYF
TRBJ2-2	NA	TRBV19	NA	TGTGCCAGTACCGCGGCCCATTCGGGAGAGCTGTTTTTT	CASTAAHSGELFF
TRBJ1-1	NA	TRBV10-2	NA	TGCGCCAGCAAACAGGGCACCTACACTGAAGCTTTCTTT	CASKQGTYTEAFF
TRBJ2-5	TRBD1	TRBV5-1	NA	TGCGCCAGTTTCAGGGGGTATACCCAAGAGACCCAGTACTTC	CASFRGYTQETQYF
TRBJ2-7	TRBD1	TRBV19	NA	TGTGCCAGTAGTGGGTGGGACAGCAACTACGAGCAGTACTTC	CASSGWDSNYEQYF
TRBJ1-2	NA	TRBV6-6	NA	TGTGCCAGCAGTTACGGGGTCAGGGCCGGATATGGCTACACCTTC	CASSYGVRAGYGYTF
TRBJ2-7	NA	TRBV11-2	NA	TGTGCCAGCAGCTTAGGCACCCAAATCCTAGCGAAAACCTACGAGCAGTACTTC	CASSLGTQILAKTYEQYF